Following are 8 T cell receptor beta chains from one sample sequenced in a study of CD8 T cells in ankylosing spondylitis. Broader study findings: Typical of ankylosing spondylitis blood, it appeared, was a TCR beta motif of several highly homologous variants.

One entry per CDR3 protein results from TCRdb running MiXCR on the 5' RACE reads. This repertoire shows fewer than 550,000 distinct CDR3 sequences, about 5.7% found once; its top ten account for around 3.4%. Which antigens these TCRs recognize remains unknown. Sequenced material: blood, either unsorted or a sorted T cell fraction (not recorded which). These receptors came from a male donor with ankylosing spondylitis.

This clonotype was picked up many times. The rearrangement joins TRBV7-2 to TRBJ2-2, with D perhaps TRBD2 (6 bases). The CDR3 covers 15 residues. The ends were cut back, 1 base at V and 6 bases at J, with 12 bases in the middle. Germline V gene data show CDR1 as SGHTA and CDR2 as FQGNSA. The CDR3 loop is CASSLVGGQAGELFF. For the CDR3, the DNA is TGTGCCAGCAGCTTAGTTGGAGGGCAAGCCGGGGAGCTGTTTTTT. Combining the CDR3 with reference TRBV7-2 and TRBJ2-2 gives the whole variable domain GAGVSQSPSNKVTEKGKDVELRCDPISGHTALYWYRQSLGQGLEFLIYFQGNSAPDKSGLPSDRFSAERTGGSVSTLTIQRTQQEDSAVYLCASSLVGGQAGELFFGEGSRLTVL.

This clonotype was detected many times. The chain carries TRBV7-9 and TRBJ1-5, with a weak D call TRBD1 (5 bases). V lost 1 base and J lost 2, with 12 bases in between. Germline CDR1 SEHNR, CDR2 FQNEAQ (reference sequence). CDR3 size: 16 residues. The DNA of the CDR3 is TGTGCCAGCAGCTTAGGGGCAGGGTGGGGCAATCAGCCCCAGCATTTT. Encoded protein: CASSLGAGWGNQPQHF.

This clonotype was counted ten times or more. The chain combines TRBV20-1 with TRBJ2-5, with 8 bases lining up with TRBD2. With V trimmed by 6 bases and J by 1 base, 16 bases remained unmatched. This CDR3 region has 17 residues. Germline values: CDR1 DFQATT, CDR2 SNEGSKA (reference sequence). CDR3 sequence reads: CSARSIFVAGPQETQYF. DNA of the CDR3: TGCAGTGCCCGTAGCATCTTCGTAGCGGGGCCCCAAGAGACCCAGTACTTC.

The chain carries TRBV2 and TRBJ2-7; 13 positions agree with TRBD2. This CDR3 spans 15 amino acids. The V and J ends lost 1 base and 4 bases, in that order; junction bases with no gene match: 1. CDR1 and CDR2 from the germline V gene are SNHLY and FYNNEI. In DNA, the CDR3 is TGTGCCAGCAGTGAAGAGGGACTAGCGGGATACGAGCAGTACTTC. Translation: CASSEEGLAGYEQYF.

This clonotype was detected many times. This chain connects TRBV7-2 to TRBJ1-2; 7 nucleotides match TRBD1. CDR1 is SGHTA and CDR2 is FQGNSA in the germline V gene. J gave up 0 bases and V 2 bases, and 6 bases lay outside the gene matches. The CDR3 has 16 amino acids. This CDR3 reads CASSLQGGTSNYGYTF. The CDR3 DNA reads TGTGCCAGCAGCTTACAGGGGGGAACGTCTAACTATGGCTACACCTTC.

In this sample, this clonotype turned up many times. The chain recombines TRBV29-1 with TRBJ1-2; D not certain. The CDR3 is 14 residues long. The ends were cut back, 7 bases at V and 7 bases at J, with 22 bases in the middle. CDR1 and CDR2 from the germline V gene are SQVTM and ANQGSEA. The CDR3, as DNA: TGCAGCGCTGAGGGAATGAGCGCCCTCGGTGGCTACACCTTC. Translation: CSAEGMSALGGYTF.

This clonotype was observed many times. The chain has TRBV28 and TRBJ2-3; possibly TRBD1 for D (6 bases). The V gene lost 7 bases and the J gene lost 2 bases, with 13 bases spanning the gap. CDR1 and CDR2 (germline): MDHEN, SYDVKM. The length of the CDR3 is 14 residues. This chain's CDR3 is CASTMTGTTDTQYF. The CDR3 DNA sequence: TGTGCCAGCACCATGACAGGAACCACAGATACGCAGTATTTT.

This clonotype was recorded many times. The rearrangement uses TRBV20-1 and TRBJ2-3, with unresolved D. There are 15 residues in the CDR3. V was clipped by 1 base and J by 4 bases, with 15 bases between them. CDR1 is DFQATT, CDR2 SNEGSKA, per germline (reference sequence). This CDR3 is CSARAPPQAPDTQYF. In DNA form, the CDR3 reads TGCAGTGCTAGAGCCCCGCCTCAGGCCCCAGATACGCAGTATTTT.